The present T cell receptor beta chain was sequenced within a study of shared clonotypes between healthy human individuals. Everyone who donated was a Caucasian adult who lived in Nashville, Tennessee. V was clipped by 5 bases and J by 9 bases; unmatched bases: 14. This CDR3 is 16 amino acids long. Germline CDR1 is SGHTA and CDR2 is FQGTGA. An assay was performed, and its level was deep. The assay was immunoSEQ multiplex PCR, and TCRdb's table has in-frame clones only and misses some. This repertoire shows almost 750,000 clones, around 77% found once; its top ten account for more than 1.5%. Sequencing was performed on memory CD4+ T cells sorted from blood. Subset of the sample: CD45RA-negative fraction. The TCR originated in a woman younger than 45 in good health. This sequence joins TRBV7-3 and TRBJ2-1, with 9 positions matching TRBD2. The CDR3 coding sequence is TGTGCCAGCAGCAAGCTGGGTAGCGGGAGACGTGGTGAGCAGTTCTTC. Encoded protein: CASSKLGSGRRGEQFF.